This T cell receptor beta chain appears in the sequencing data of a study of T-cell memory formation after mild COVID-19. Overall study findings and caveats: CM and EM subsets held most contracting CD4+ clones; EMRA held CD8+ ones.

This CDR3 is 15 amino acids long. V was pared by 4 bases and J by 5 bases, with 17 bases between. CDR1 is MGHRA, CDR2 YSYEKL, per germline. This clonotype showed up just a few times. Its antigen is unknown. 5'RACE with constant-segment primers yielded barcoded, UMI-tagged TCR alpha and TCR beta cDNA libraries. Using its own MiXCR run on the 5' RACE reads, TCRdb lists one record per CDR3 protein. The sample carries around 110,000 distinct CDR3 sequences, 9.5% to 15% recorded once. This chain connects TRBV4-1 to TRBJ1-1; D not resolved. This TCR was recovered from an adult woman who had mild COVID-19 (a few samples of this study predate the infection). Cell type and time point are not known. The sequenced sample consisted of PBMCs or a T cell subset sorted from them (not recorded which). In DNA form, the CDR3 reads TGCGCCAGCAGCCCACGTAAGGGCGAATGGACTGAAGCTTTCTTT. Translated: CASSPRKGEWTEAFF.